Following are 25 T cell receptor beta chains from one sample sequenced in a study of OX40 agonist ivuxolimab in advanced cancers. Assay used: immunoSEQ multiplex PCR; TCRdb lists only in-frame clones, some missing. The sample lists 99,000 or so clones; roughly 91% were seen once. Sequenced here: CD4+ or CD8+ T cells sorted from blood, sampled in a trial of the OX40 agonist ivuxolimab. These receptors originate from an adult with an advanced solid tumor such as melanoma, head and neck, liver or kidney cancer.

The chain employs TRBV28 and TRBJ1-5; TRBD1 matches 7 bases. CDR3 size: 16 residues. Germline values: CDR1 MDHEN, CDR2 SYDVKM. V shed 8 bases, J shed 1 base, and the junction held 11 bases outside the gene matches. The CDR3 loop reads CASREGARRSNQPQHF. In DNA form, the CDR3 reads TGTGCCAGCCGGGAGGGGGCGCGTAGGAGCAATCAGCCCCAGCATTTT.

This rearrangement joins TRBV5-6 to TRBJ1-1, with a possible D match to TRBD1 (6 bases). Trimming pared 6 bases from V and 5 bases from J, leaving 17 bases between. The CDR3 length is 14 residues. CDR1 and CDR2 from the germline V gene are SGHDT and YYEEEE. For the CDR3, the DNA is TGTGCCAGCACCACGGGGGCCCTGCGAACTGAAGCTTTCTTT. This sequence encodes CASTTGALRTEAFF.

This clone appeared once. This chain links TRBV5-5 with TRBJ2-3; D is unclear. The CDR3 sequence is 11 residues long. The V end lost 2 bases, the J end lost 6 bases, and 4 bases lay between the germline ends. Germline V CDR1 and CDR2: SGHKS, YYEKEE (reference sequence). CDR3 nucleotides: TGTGCCAGCAGCTTTGGGGATACGCAGTATTTT. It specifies CASSFGDTQYF.

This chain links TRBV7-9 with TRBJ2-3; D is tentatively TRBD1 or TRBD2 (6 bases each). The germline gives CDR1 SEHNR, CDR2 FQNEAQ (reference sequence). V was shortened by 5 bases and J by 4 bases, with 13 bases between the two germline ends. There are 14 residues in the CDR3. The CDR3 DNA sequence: TGTGCCAGCAGCATCAGGGGAGGCGCAGATACGCAGTATTTT. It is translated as CASSIRGGADTQYF.

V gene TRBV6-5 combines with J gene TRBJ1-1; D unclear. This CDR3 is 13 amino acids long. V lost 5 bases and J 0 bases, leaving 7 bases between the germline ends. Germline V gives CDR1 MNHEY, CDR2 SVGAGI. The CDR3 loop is CASSMTLNTEAFF. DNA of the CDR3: TGTGCCAGCAGTATGACACTGAACACTGAAGCTTTCTTT.

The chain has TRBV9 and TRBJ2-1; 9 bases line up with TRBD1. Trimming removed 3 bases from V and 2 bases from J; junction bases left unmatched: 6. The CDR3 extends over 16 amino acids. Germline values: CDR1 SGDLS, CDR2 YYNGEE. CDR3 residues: CASSALGQGAYNEQFF. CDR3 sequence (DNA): TGTGCCAGCAGCGCATTGGGACAGGGCGCCTACAATGAGCAGTTCTTC.

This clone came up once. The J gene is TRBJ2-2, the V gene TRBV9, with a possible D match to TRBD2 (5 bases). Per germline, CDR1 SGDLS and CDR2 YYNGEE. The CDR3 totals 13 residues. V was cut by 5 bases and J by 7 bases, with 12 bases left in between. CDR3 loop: CASSLTSIGELFF. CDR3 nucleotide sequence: TGTGCCAGCAGTCTAACTAGTATCGGGGAGCTGTTTTTT. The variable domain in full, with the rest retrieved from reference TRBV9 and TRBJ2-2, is DSGVTQTPKHLITATGQRVTLRCSPRSGDLSVYWYQQSLDQGLQFLIQYYNGEERAKGNILERFSAQQFPDLHSELNLSSLELGDSALYFCASSLTSIGELFFGEGSRLTVL.

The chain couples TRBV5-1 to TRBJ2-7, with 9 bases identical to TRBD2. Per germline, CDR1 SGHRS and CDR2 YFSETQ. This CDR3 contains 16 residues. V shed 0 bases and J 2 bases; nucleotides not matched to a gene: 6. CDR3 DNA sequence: TGCGCCAGCAGCTTGGCGATGACTAGCGGACCCTACGAGCAGTACTTC. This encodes CASSLAMTSGPYEQYF. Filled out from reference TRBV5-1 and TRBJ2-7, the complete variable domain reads KAGVTQTPRYLIKTRGQQVTLSCSPISGHRSVSWYQQTPGQGLQFLFEYFSETQRNKGNFPGRFSGRQFSNSRSEMNVSTLELGDSALYLCASSLAMTSGPYEQYFGPGTRLTVT.

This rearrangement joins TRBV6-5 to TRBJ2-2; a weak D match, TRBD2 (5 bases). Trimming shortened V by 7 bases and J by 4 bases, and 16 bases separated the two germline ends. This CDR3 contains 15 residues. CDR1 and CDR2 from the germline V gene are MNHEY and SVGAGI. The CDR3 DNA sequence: TGTGCCAGCACCCCCGGGGTAGTCGGCACCGGGGAGCTGTTTTTT. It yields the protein CASTPGVVGTGELFF.

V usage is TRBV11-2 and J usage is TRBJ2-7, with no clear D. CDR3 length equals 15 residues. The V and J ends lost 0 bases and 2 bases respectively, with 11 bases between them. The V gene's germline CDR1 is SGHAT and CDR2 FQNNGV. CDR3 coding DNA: TGTGCCAGCAGCTTAGATAGCAGGAACGCCTACGAGCAGTACTTC. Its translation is CASSLDSRNAYEQYF.

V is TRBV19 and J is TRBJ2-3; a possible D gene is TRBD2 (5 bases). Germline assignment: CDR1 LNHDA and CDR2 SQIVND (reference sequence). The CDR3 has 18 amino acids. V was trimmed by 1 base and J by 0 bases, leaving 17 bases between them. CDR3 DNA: TGTGCCAGTAGTATAGGCTGGGGAGCATCCATCAGCACAGATACGCAGTATTTT. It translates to CASSIGWGASISTDTQYF.

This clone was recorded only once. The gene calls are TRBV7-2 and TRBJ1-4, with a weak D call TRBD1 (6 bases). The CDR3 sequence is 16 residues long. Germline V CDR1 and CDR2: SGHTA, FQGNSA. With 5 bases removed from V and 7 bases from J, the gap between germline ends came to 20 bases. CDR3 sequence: CASSPRARGSGEKLFF. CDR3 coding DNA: TGTGCCAGCAGCCCAAGGGCCAGGGGCTCGGGTGAAAAACTGTTTTTT.

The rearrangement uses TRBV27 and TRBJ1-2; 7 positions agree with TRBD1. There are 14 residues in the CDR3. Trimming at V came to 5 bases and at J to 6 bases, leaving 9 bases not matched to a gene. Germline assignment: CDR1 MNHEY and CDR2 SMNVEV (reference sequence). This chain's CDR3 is CASSRSGTVDGYTF. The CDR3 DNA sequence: TGTGCCAGCAGTCGCTCCGGGACAGTAGATGGCTACACCTTC.

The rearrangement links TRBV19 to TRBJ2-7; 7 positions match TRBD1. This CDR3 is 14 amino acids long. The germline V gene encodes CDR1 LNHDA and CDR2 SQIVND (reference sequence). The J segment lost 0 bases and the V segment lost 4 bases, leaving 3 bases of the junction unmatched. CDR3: CASSRGTASYEQYF. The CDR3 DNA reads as TGTGCCAGTAGTAGGGGGACAGCCTCCTACGAGCAGTACTTC.

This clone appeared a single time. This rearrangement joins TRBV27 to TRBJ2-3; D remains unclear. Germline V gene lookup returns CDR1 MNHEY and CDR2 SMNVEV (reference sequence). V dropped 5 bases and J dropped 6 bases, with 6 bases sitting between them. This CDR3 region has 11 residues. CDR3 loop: CASSEYDTQYF. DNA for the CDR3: TGTGCCAGCAGTGAATACGATACGCAGTATTTT.

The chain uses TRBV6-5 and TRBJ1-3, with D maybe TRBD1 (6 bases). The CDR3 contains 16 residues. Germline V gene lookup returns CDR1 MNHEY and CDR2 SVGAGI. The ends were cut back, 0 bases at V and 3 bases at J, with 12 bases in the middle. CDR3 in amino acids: CASSYSIGQRGNTIYF. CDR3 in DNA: TGTGCCAGCAGTTACTCAATTGGACAGCGTGGAAACACCATATATTTT.

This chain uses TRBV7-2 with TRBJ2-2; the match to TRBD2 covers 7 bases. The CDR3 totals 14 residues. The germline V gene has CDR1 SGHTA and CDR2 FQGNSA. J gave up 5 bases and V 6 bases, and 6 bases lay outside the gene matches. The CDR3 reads CASSSGWRTGELFF. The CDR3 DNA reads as TGTGCCAGCAGTAGCGGGTGGCGTACCGGGGAGCTGTTTTTT.

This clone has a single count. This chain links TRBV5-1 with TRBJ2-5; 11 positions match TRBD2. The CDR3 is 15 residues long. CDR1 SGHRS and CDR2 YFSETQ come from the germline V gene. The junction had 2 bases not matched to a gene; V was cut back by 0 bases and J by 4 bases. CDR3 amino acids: CASSLVAGGPETQYF. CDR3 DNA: TGCGCCAGCAGCTTGGTAGCGGGAGGGCCAGAGACCCAGTACTTC.

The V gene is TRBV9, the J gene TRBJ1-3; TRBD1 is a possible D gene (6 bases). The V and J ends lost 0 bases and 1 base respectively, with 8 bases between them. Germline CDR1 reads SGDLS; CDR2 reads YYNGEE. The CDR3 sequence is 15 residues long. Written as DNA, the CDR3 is TGTGCCAGCAGCGTAGCCGGGACATCTGGAAACACCATATATTTT. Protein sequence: CASSVAGTSGNTIYF.

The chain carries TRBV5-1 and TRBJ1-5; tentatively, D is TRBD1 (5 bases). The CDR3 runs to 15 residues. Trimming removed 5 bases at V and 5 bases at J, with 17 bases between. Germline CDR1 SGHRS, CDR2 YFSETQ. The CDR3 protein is CASRIGDGGDQPQHF. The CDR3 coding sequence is TGCGCCAGCAGGATCGGGGACGGGGGGGATCAGCCCCAGCATTTT.

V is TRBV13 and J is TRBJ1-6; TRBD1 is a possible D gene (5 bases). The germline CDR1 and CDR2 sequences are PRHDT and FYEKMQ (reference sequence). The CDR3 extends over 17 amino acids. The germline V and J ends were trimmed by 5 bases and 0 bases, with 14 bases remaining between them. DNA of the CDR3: TGTGCCAGCAGCGGTCGGGGCCGCAGCTCCTATAATTCACCCCTCCACTTT. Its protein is CASSGRGRSSYNSPLHF.

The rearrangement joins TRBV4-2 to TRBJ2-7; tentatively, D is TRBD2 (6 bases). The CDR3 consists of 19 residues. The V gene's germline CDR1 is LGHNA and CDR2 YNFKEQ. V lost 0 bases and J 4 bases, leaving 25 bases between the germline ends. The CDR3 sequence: CASSQEWAGSSVGGYEQYF. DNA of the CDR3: TGTGCCAGCAGCCAAGAGTGGGCAGGGTCTAGCGTCGGTGGGTACGAGCAGTACTTC.

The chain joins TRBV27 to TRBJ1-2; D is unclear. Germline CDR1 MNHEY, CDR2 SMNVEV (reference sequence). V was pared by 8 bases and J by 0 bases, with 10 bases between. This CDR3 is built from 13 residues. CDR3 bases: TGTGCCAGCGGTAGGGCGGCTAACTATGGCTACACCTTC. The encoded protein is CASGRAANYGYTF.

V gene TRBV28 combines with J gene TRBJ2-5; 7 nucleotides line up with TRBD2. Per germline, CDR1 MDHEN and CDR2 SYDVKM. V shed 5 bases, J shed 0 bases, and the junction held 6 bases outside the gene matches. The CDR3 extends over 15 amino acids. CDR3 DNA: TGTGCCAGCAGTCCCTTACTAGCGTACCAAGAGACCCAGTACTTC. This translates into CASSPLLAYQETQYF.

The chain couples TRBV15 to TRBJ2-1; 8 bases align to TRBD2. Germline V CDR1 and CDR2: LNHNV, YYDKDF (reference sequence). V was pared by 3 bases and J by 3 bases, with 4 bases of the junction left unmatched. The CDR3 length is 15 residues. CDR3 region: CATSRSGGGYNEQFF. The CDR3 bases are TGTGCCACCAGCAGGTCGGGAGGGGGCTACAATGAGCAGTTCTTC.